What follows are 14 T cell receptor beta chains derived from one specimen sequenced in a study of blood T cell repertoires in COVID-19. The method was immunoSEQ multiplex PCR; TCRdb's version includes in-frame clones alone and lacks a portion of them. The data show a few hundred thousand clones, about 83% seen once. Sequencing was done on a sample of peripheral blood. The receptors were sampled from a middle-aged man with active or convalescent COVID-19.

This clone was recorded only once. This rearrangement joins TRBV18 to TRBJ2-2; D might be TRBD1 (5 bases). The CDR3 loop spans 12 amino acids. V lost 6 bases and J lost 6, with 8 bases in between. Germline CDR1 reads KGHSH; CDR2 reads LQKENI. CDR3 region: CASSKTAGELFF. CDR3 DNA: TGTGCCAGCTCGAAGACAGCCGGGGAGCTGTTTTTT.

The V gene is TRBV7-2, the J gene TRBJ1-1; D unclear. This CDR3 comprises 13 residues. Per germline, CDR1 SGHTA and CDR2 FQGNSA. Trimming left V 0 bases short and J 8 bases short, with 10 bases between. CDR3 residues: CASSLARLEEAFF. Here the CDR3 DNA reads TGTGCCAGCAGCTTAGCGAGGTTAGAGGAAGCTTTCTTT.

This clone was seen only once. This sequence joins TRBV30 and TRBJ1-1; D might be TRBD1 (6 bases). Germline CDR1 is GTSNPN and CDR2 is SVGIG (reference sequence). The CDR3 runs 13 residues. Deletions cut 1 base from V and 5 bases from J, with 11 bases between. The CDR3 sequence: CAWSAYRVTEAFF. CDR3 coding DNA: TGTGCCTGGAGTGCCTACAGGGTTACTGAAGCTTTCTTT. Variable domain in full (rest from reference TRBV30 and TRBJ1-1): SQTIHQWPATLVQPVGSPLSLECTVEGTSNPNLYWYRQAAGRGLQLLFYSVGIGQISSEVPQNLSASRPQDRQFILSSKKLLLSDSGFYLCAWSAYRVTEAFFGQGTRLTVV.

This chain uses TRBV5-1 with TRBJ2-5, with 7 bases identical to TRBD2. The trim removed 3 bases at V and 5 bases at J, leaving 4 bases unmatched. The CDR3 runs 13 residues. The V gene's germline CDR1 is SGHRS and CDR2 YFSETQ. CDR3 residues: CASSWEGQETQYF. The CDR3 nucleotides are TGCGCCAGCAGCTGGGAGGGTCAGGAGACCCAGTACTTC.

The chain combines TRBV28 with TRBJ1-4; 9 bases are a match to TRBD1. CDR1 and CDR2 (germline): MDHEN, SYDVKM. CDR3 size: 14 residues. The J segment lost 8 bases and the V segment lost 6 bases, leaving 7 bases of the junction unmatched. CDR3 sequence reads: CASSDRGYSEKLFF. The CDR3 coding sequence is TGTGCCAGCAGCGACAGGGGGTACAGCGAAAAACTGTTTTTT.

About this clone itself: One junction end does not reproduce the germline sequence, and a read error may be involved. CDR3 loop: CASSSPGLAGTDTQYF. CDR3 DNA: TGTGCCAGCAGCTCGCCGGGACTAGCGGGCACCGATACGCAGTATTTT. The genes are TRBV7-6 and TRBJ2-3; 12 nucleotides agree with TRBD2. CDR3 length: 16 amino acids. Germline-derived CDR1 and CDR2 are SGHVS and FNYEAQ.

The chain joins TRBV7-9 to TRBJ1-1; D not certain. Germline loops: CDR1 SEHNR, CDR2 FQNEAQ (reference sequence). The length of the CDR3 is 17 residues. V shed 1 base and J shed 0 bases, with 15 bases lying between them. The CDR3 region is CASSLGSWSLMNTEAFF. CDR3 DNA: TGTGCCAGCAGCTTAGGTTCTTGGAGTCTCATGAACACTGAAGCTTTCTTT.

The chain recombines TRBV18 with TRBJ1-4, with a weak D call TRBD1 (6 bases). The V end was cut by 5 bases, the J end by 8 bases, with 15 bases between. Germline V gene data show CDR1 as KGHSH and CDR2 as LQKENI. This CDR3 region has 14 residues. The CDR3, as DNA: TGTGCCAGCTCATACGGACAGAGGGAAGAAAAACTGTTTTTT. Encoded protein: CASSYGQREEKLFF. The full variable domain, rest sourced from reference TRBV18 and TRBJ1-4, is NAGVMQNPRHLVRRRGQEARLRCSPMKGHSHVYWYRQLPEEGLKFMVYLQKENIIDESGMPKERFSAEFPKEGPSILRIQQVVRGDSAAYFCASSYGQREEKLFFGSGTQLSVL.

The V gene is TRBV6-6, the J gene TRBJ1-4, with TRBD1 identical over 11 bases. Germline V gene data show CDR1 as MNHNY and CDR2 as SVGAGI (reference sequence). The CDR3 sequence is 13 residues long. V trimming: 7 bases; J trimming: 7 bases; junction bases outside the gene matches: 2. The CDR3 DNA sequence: TGTGCCAGCATGGGACAGGGGGTTGAAAAACTGTTTTTT. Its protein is CASMGQGVEKLFF.

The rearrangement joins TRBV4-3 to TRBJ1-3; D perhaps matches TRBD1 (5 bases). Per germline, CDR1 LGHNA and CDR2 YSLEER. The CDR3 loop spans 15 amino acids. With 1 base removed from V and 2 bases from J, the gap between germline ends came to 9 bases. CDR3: CASSQGRGAGNTIYF. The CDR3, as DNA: TGCGCCAGCAGCCAAGGGAGGGGAGCTGGAAACACCATATATTTT.

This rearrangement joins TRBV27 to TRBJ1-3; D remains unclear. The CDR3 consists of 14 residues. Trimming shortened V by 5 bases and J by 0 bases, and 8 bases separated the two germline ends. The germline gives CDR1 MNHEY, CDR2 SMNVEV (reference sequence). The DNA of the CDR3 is TGTGCCAGCAGTCAGGTGATCTCTGGAAACACCATATATTTT. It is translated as CASSQVISGNTIYF.

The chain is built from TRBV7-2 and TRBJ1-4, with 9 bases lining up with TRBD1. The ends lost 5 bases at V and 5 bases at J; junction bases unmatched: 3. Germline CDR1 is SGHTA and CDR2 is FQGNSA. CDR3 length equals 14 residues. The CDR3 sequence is CASSPGQGNEKLFF. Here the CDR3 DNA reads TGTGCCAGCAGCCCGGGACAGGGCAATGAAAAACTGTTTTTT.

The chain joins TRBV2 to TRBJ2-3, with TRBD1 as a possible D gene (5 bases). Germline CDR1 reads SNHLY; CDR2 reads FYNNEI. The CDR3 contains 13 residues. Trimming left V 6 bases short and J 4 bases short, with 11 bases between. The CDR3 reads CASSREGADTQYF. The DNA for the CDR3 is TGTGCCAGCAGCAGGGAAGGGGCAGATACGCAGTATTTT.

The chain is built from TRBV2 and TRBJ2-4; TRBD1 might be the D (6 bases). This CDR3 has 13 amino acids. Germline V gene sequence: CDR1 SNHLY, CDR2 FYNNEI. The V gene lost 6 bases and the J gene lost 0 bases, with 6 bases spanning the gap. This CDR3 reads CASRDRAKNIQYF. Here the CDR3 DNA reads TGTGCCAGCAGGGACAGAGCCAAAAACATTCAGTACTTC.